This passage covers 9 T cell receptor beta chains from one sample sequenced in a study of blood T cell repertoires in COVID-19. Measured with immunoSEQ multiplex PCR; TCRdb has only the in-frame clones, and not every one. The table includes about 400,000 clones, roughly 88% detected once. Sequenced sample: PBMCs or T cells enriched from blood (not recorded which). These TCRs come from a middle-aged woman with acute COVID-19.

This CDR3 reads CASSLQRNQPQHF. The CDR3 region has the DNA TGTGCCAGCAGCTTACAGCGGAATCAGCCCCAGCATTTT. The gene calls are TRBV7-2 and TRBJ1-5; D is ambiguous. Trimming left V 2 bases short and J 4 bases short, with 6 bases between. The CDR3 covers 13 residues. CDR1 SGHTA and CDR2 FQGNSA come from the germline V gene.

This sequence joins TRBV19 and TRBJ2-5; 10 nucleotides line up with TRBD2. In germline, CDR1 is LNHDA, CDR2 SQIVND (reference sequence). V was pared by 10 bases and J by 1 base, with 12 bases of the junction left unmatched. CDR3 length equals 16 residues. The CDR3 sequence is CATSLAGNNPQETQYF. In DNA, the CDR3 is TGTGCCACATCACTAGCGGGGAACAACCCCCAAGAGACCCAGTACTTC. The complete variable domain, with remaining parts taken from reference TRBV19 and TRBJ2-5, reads DGGITQSPKYLFRKEGQNVTLSCEQNLNHDAMYWYRQDPGQGLRLIYYSQIVNDFQKGDIAEGYSVSREKKESFPLTVTSAQKNPTAFYLCATSLAGNNPQETQYFGPGTRLLVL.

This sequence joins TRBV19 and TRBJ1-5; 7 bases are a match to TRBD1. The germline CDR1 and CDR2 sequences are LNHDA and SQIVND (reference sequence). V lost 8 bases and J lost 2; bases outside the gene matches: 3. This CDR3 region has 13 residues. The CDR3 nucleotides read TGTGCCAGTGGAGACAGGGGCAATCAGCCCCAGCATTTT. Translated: CASGDRGNQPQHF. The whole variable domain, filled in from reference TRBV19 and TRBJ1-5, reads DGGITQSPKYLFRKEGQNVTLSCEQNLNHDAMYWYRQDPGQGLRLIYYSQIVNDFQKGDIAEGYSVSREKKESFPLTVTSAQKNPTAFYLCASGDRGNQPQHFGDGTRLSIL.

The CDR3 bases are TGTGCCAGTACCTCGGGCCTAGCGGGGGGGCAGGGTGAGCAGTTCTTC. Protein: CASTSGLAGGQGEQFF. The chain is built from TRBV19 and TRBJ2-1, with TRBD2 matching 12 bases. J lost 9 bases, V lost 7 bases, and 13 bases had no gene match. The CDR3 has 16 amino acids. Germline lookup yields CDR1 LNHDA and CDR2 SQIVND (reference sequence).

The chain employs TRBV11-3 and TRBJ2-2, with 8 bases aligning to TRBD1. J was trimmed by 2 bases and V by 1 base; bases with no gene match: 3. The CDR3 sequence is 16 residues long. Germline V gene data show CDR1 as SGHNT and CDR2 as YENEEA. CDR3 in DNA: TGTGCCAGCAGCTTAGTAGGGACAGGCAACACCGGGGAGCTGTTTTTT. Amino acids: CASSLVGTGNTGELFF.

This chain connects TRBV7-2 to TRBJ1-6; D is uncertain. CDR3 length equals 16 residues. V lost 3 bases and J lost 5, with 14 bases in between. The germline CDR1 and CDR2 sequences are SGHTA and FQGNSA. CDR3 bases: TGTGCCAGCAGCTTCGGCGGGATCAAGGATAATTCACCCCTCCACTTT. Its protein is CASSFGGIKDNSPLHF.

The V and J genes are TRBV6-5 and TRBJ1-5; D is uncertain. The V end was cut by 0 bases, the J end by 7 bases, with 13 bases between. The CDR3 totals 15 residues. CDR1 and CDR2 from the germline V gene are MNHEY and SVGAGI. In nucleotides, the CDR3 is TGTGCCAGCAGTTACTCCCGAAACAGTAGGCAGCCCCAGCATTTT. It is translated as CASSYSRNSRQPQHF.

For the CDR3, the DNA is TGTGCCAGTAGGATAAAGGGACAAAGGGCTGAAAAACTGTTTTTT. It is translated as CASRIKGQRAEKLFF. The chain joins TRBV19 to TRBJ1-4, with D maybe TRBD1 (6 bases). V shed 6 bases and J shed 7 bases, with 18 bases lying between them. This CDR3 is built from 15 residues. Germline CDR1 reads LNHDA; CDR2 reads SQIVND (reference sequence).

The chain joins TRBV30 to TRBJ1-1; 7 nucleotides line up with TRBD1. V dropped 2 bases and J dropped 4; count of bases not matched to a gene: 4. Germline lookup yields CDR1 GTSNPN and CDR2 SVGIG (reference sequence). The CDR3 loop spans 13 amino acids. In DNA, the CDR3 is TGTGCCTGGAGTTCCCAGGGGGGCACTGAAGCTTTCTTT. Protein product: CAWSSQGGTEAFF.